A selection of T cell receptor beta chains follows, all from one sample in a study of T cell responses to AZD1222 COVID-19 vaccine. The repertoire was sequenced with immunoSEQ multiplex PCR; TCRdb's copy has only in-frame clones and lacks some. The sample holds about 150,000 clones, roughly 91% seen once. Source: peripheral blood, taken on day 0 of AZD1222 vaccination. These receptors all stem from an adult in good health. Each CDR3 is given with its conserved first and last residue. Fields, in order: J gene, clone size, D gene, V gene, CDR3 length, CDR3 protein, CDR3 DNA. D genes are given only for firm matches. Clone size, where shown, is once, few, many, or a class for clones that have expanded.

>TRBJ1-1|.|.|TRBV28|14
CASTSWGSPTEAFF
TGTGCCAGCACCTCGTGGGGCAGTCCCACTGAAGCTTTCTTT
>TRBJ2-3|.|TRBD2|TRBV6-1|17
CASSVGPPAGDTDTQYF
TGTGCCAGCAGTGTAGGACCTCCGGCGGGAGATACAGATACGCAGTATTTT
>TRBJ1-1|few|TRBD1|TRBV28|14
CASTPSDRGPEAFF
TGTGCCAGCACTCCTTCGGACAGGGGCCCTGAAGCTTTCTTT
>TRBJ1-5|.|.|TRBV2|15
CASSLGPGGNQPQHF
TGTGCCAGCAGTCTCGGACCGGGGGGAAATCAGCCCCAGCATTTT
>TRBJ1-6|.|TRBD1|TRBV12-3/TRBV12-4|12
CASSDRDAPLHF
TGTGCCAGCAGTGACAGGGACGCACCCCTCCACTTT
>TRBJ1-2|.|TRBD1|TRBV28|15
CASSSPQGAGGGYTF
TGTGCCAGCAGTTCCCCACAGGGGGCGGGAGGAGGCTACACCTTC
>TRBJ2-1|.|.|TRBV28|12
CASSLVGDEQFF
TGTGCCAGCAGTTTAGTAGGAGATGAGCAGTTCTTC
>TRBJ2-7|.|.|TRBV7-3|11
CASSLGAEQYF
TGTGCCAGCAGCTTAGGAGCCGAGCAGTACTTC
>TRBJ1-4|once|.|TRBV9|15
CASSTRQAANEKLFF
TGTGCCAGCAGCACTCGACAGGCGGCTAATGAAAAACTGTTTTTT
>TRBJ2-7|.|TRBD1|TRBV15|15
CATSELRDRANEQYF
TGTGCCACCAGCGAACTCCGGGACAGGGCAAACGAGCAGTACTTC
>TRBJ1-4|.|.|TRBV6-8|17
CASRGRRQEGFNEKLFF
TGTGCCAGCAGAGGTAGGAGACAGGAAGGATTTAATGAAAAACTGTTTTTT
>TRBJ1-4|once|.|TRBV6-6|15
CASSQPTGNYEKLFF
TGTGCCAGCAGCCAACCGACAGGAAACTATGAAAAACTGTTTTTT
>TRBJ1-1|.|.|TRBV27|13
CASSLYANTEAFF
TGTGCCAGCAGTTTATACGCGAACACTGAAGCTTTCTTT
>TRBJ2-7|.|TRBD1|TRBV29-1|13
CSFGTANSYEQYF
TGCAGCTTCGGGACAGCAAACTCCTACGAGCAGTACTTC